The 10 T cell receptor beta chains in this list originate from one sample, sequenced in a study of long-term antiretroviral therapy in people with HIV. They ran version v3.0 of the immunoSEQ assay at survey level. Generated by immunoSEQ multiplex PCR, the TCRdb table keeps only in-frame clones and is missing some. The sample records roughly 28,000 clones, 70% to 90% being singletons. Sequencing was performed on unsorted PBMCs, taken 0.5 years after starting antiretroviral therapy. The receptors were sampled from a young woman with HIV.

CDR3 coding DNA: TGTGCCAGCAGAGGGACAGGGGACTATGGCTACACCTTC. Residues: CASRGTGDYGYTF. V is TRBV7-9 and J is TRBJ1-2; 10 bases map to TRBD1. The CDR3 contains 13 residues. With V trimmed by 6 bases and J by 3 bases, 1 base remained unmatched. The germline gives CDR1 SEHNR, CDR2 FQNEAQ (reference sequence).

This clone is medium-sized by share. V is TRBV5-8 and J is TRBJ1-2, with D unresolved. V lost 0 bases and J 5 bases, leaving 14 bases between the germline ends. The CDR3 length is 15 residues. CDR1 and CDR2 from the germline V gene are SGHTS and YDEGEE. CDR3 residues: CASSLVGRKSYGYTF. DNA for the CDR3: TGTGCCAGCAGCTTGGTTGGCAGGAAAAGTTATGGCTACACCTTC.

The rearrangement joins TRBV28 to TRBJ2-5, with 12 bases that match TRBD2. CDR3 length: 15 amino acids. Germline V gene lookup returns CDR1 MDHEN and CDR2 SYDVKM. The V gene end was trimmed by 1 base and the J gene end by 4 bases; junction bases not matched to a gene: 1. The CDR3 sequence is CASSLSSGRVETQYF. Written as DNA, the CDR3 is TGTGCCAGCAGTTTATCTAGCGGGAGGGTAGAGACCCAGTACTTC.

V and J are TRBV9 and TRBJ2-4, with TRBD2 identical over 10 bases. The V gene end was trimmed by 3 bases and the J gene end by 7 bases; junction bases not matched to a gene: 1. Germline assignment: CDR1 SGDLS and CDR2 YYNGEE. The CDR3 loop spans 13 amino acids. CDR3 in amino acids: CASSGLAGNIQYF. CDR3 sequence (DNA): TGTGCCAGCAGCGGACTAGCGGGCAACATTCAGTACTTC. The variable domain in full, completed from reference TRBV9 and TRBJ2-4, reads DSGVTQTPKHLITATGQRVTLRCSPRSGDLSVYWYQQSLDQGLQFLIQYYNGEERAKGNILERFSAQQFPDLHSELNLSSLELGDSALYFCASSGLAGNIQYFGAGTRLSVL.

The gene calls are TRBV11-2 and TRBJ1-1; D remains ambiguous. Trimming left V 3 bases short and J 5 bases short, with 16 bases between. The CDR3 extends over 15 amino acids. The germline V gene has CDR1 SGHAT and CDR2 FQNNGV. CDR3 in amino acids: CASSFAGLGWTEAFF. The CDR3 region has the DNA TGTGCCAGCAGCTTCGCCGGCTTGGGCTGGACTGAAGCTTTCTTT.

The V gene is TRBV27, the J gene TRBJ2-2; 10 bases agree with TRBD1. CDR3 length: 18 amino acids. After removal of 3 bases from V and 6 bases from J, the junction contained 13 bases not matched to a gene. Germline V gene sequence: CDR1 MNHEY, CDR2 SMNVEV (reference sequence). The DNA of the CDR3 is TGTGCCAGCAGTTTTCGACCCGTTCCGGGACAGGGGTCCGGGGAGCTGTTTTTT. This gives the protein CASSFRPVPGQGSGELFF.

V gene TRBV6-5 combines with J gene TRBJ2-5; D is perhaps TRBD1 (6 bases). Trimming left V 0 bases short and J 5 bases short, with 16 bases between. Germline CDR1 and CDR2: MNHEY and SVGAGI. CDR3 length equals 16 residues. The CDR3 DNA sequence: TGTGCCAGCAGTTACTCGACAGGAAGGAGGTGGGAGACCCAGTACTTC. This gives the protein CASSYSTGRRWETQYF.

In the case of this clone: Its ends do not fully match the called genes, so a read error is possible. The chain couples TRBV7-7 to TRBJ2-2; 7 bases line up with TRBD2. The CDR3 is made up of 16 amino acids. Germline values: CDR1 SSHAT, CDR2 FNYEAQ (reference sequence). CDR3 coding DNA: TGTGCTAGCAGCTTACGACTAGCCAAGAACACCGGGGAGCTGTTTTTT. Its protein is CASSLRLAKNTGELFF.

The V gene is TRBV28, the J gene TRBJ2-4; 11 bases match TRBD1. CDR1 is MDHEN, CDR2 SYDVKM, per germline. This CDR3 contains 16 residues. V gave up 4 bases and J gave up 0 bases; unmatched junction bases: 2. CDR3 DNA: TGTGCCAGCAGTTCGGACAGGGGGCGAGCCAAAAACATTCAGTACTTC. The encoded protein is CASSSDRGRAKNIQYF.

The J gene is TRBJ2-1, the V gene TRBV7-9, with D perhaps matching TRBD1 (6 bases). Germline CDR1 reads SEHNR; CDR2 reads FQNEAQ (reference sequence). There are 16 residues in the CDR3. Trimming removed 6 bases from V and 8 bases from J, with 23 bases in between. CDR3 in amino acids: CASRKQGLGHLDEQFF. In DNA form, the CDR3 reads TGTGCCAGCAGAAAACAGGGTTTAGGCCATCTCGATGAGCAGTTCTTC.